A single sample is the source of the 5 T cell receptor beta chains below, sequenced in a study of identical twins. TCRdb re-derived calls from the 5' RACE reads in MiXCR, one entry per CDR3 protein. In the table there are roughly 720,000 distinct CDR3 sequences, roughly 18% of which are singletons. These data also formed part of another study, on T cells expressing NK-cell markers.

Material for sequencing was PBMCs. The receptor set was obtained from a woman in her late teens or twenties in good health.

This clonotype was found a few times. The rearrangement uses TRBV7-6 and TRBJ1-1, with TRBD1 matching 8 bases. The CDR3 is 16 residues long. The trim removed 5 bases at V and 1 base at J, leaving 9 bases unmatched. Germline V gives CDR1 SGHVS, CDR2 FNYEAQ. Here the CDR3 reads CASSPGYRGGNTEAFF. The CDR3 DNA sequence: TGTGCCAGCAGCCCTGGATACAGGGGGGGGAACACTGAAGCTTTCTTT.

This clonotype was seen more than once but under ten times. The chain is built from TRBV9 and TRBJ2-1; TRBD2 matches at 9 bases. Losses at the gene ends were 0 bases for V and 6 bases for J; bases not matched to a gene: 4. The CDR3 extends over 15 amino acids. Germline V lookup: CDR1 SGDLS, CDR2 YYNGEE. Written as DNA, the CDR3 is TGTGCCAGCAGCGTAGAACTAGCGGGCGGCAATGAGCAGTTCTTC. It specifies CASSVELAGGNEQFF. The full variable domain, completed using reference TRBV9 and TRBJ2-1, is DSGVTQTPKHLITATGQRVTLRCSPRSGDLSVYWYQQSLDQGLQFLIQYYNGEERAKGNILERFSAQQFPDLHSELNLSSLELGDSALYFCASSVELAGGNEQFFGPGTRLTVL.

The chain joins TRBV29-1 to TRBJ2-1, with D maybe TRBD1 (6 bases). V was cut by 7 bases and J by 6 bases, with 16 bases left in between. The germline CDR1 and CDR2 sequences are SQVTM and ANQGSEA. The CDR3 spans 13 residues. The CDR3 protein is CSELGQGFNEQFF. In DNA, the CDR3 is TGCAGCGAGCTGGGGCAGGGGTTCAATGAGCAGTTCTTC.

The chain is built from TRBV10-3 and TRBJ2-1, with D possibly TRBD1 on 6 matching bases. CDR3 length: 17 residues. The V end was cut by 10 bases, the J end by 3 bases, with 25 bases between. Germline V CDR1 and CDR2: ENHRY, SYGVKD. CDR3 sequence: CATISQDRQTLYNEQFF. The CDR3 DNA reads as TGTGCCACTATATCACAGGACAGACAAACTCTCTACAATGAGCAGTTCTTC.

J is TRBJ2-3 and V is TRBV21-1. TRBV21-1 is given as a pseudogene. The CDR3 has 21 amino acids. The CDR3 DNA sequence: TGTGCCAGCAGCAAACACCCACATTTTATCTTAGATCAGGACAGCACAGATACGCAGTATTTT. Translating gives CASSKHPHFILDQDSTDTQYF.